The clone carrying this T cell receptor (beta chain) was seen a handful of times. Healthy Caucasian donors formed the entire cohort. A single record per CDR3 protein comes from TCRdb applying MiXCR to the 5' RACE reads. Of 510,000 or so distinct CDR3 sequences in the sample, over 12% were seen once. The ends were cut back, 5 bases at V and 4 bases at J, with 15 bases in the middle. The CDR3 is 15 amino acids. From germline, CDR1 is MNHEY and CDR2 SMNVEV (reference sequence). This sample is drawn from a study of identical twins. This same sample was also part of a study on yellow fever vaccine responses in identical twins.

The rearrangement uses TRBV27 and TRBJ2-1; D perhaps matches TRBD1 (6 bases). The sequence was obtained from a woman under 30 in good health. The sample was CD4+ T cells sorted from blood. The CDR3 nucleotides are TGTGCCAGCAGTGTACAGGGTCCTCTATACAATGAGCAGTTCTTC. Protein: CASSVQGPLYNEQFF.